One and the same sample provided the 3 T cell receptor beta chains below, sequenced in a study of response to subunit inactivated influenza vaccine. TCRdb fed the RT-PCR reads into MiXCR, producing one record per CDR3 protein. Found here are about half a million distinct CDR3 sequences, roughly 27% of them singletons; the top ten hold 1.5% to 2%. The sample was CD4+ T cells sorted from PBMCs, taken about 5 days after vaccination. The receptors shown here come from a man aged 45-60 years who received an inactivated influenza vaccine.

This chain connects TRBV5-1 to TRBJ2-5; D is ambiguous. The CDR3 consists of 14 residues. Deletions cut 0 bases from V and 3 bases from J, with 9 bases between. Per germline, CDR1 SGHRS and CDR2 YFSETQ. CDR3 amino acids: CASSLVSTEETQYF. Here the CDR3 DNA reads TGCGCCAGCAGCTTGGTCTCGACCGAAGAGACCCAGTACTTC. Variable domain in full (rest from reference TRBV5-1 and TRBJ2-5): KAGVTQTPRYLIKTRGQQVTLSCSPISGHRSVSWYQQTPGQGLQFLFEYFSETQRNKGNFPGRFSGRQFSNSRSEMNVSTLELGDSALYLCASSLVSTEETQYFGPGTRLLVL.

This clonotype was counted ten times or more. J is TRBJ2-1 and V is TRBV12-3 or TRBV12-4; D remains unclear. The CDR3 length is 13 residues. Trimming left V 7 bases short and J 1 base short, with 8 bases between. CDR3 sequence (DNA): TGTGCCAGCACCAGTGCGTCCTACAATGAGCAGTTCTTC. It yields the protein CASTSASYNEQFF.

V is TRBV27 and J is TRBJ2-7; TRBD2 aligns across 11 bases. Germline loops: CDR1 MNHEY, CDR2 SMNVEV (reference sequence). There are 14 residues in the CDR3. After removal of 5 bases from V and 3 bases from J, the junction contained 3 bases not matched to a gene. Here the CDR3 DNA reads TGTGCCAGCAGTACGACTAGCGGGAACTACGAGCAGTACTTC. It codes for CASSTTSGNYEQYF.